The rows below give T cell receptor beta chains drawn from one sample of a study of blood T cell repertoires in COVID-19. Here immunoSEQ multiplex PCR was the method, and the copy in TCRdb shows in-frame clones only, minus some. The sample has 200,000 to 250,000 clones; approximately 81% are singletons. Sequenced material: peripheral blood. The receptors shown here come from a man aged 50-60 years who had recovered from COVID-19. The CDR3 runs from the conserved cysteine through the conserved F or W. The order of the fields is V gene, J gene, CDR3 protein.

TRBV6-5,TRBJ1-4,CASSRTGATNEKLFF
TRBV3-1/TRBV3-2,TRBJ2-3,CASSPQRGLRAGTDTQYF
TRBV28,TRBJ2-7,CASSLGGPTNDEQYF
TRBV19,TRBJ1-5,CASSPRGQGAQPQHF
TRBV5-6,TRBJ2-5,CASSPTGVQETQYF
TRBV9,TRBJ1-2,CASFGQGASGYGYTF
TRBV6-5,TRBJ1-1,CASSYGGMNTEAFF
TRBV5-1,TRBJ2-2,CASSAGLAGGDTGELFF
TRBV11-1,TRBJ2-1,CASSPGLYNEQFF
TRBV19,TRBJ2-4,CASSILGGPMAKNIQYF
TRBV20-1,TRBJ1-1,CSASRTGITEAFF
TRBV28,TRBJ2-7,CASSSGGYEQYF
TRBV6-5,TRBJ2-3,CASSLDRGGTQYF
TRBV6-5,TRBJ2-7,CASMGKGQPPYEQYF